The 9 T cell receptor beta chains presented below share a single source sample, sequenced in a study of metastatic and nonmetastatic thyroid tumors. TCRdb reassembled clones from the PCR reads with MiXCR. The sample holds 40,000 or so clones, more than 15% seen once. No patient had received any treatment before thyroid surgery. What was sequenced was blood. The receptors come from a female donor with papillary thyroid cancer or a benign thyroid nodule (not recorded which). Some clones in this sample may be carry-over from other donors' samples.

The chain combines TRBV4-3 with TRBJ1-4, with D maybe TRBD1 (6 bases). This CDR3 is built from 15 residues. Germline CDR1 and CDR2: LGHNA and YSLEER. Trimming shortened V by 1 base and J by 7 bases, and 13 bases separated the two germline ends. CDR3 bases: TGCGCCAGCAGCCAAGGGGACACCGGGTTTGAAAAACTGTTTTTT. Its protein is CASSQGDTGFEKLFF.

V is TRBV18 and J is TRBJ2-7; a possible D gene is TRBD2 (5 bases). Germline V gene sequence: CDR1 KGHSH, CDR2 LQKENI. V was cut by 1 base and J by 1 base, with 11 bases left in between. This CDR3 contains 15 residues. The CDR3 region has the DNA TGTGCCAGCTCACCACAGAGGGCCGTTTCCTACGAGCAGTACTTC. Protein sequence: CASSPQRAVSYEQYF.

As concerns this clone: A single base separates this from a much larger clone, so it may be a read error. The genes are TRBV4-2 and TRBJ2-1, with D possibly being TRBD2 (5 bases). The V end lost 4 bases, the J end lost 0 bases, and 13 bases lay between the germline ends. Germline CDR1 LGHNA, CDR2 YNFKEQ. The CDR3 has 16 amino acids. CDR3 region: CASSPSRGSSYNEQFF. The DNA of the CDR3 is TGTGCCAGCAGCCCATCGAGAGGGAGCTCCTACAATGAGCAGTTCTTC.

V gene TRBV25-1 combines with J gene TRBJ2-7; 7 nucleotides line up with TRBD1. This CDR3 contains 14 residues. Per the germline V gene, CDR1 is MGHDK and CDR2 is SYGVNS. V gave up 3 bases and J gave up 0 bases; unmatched junction bases: 2. CDR3 nucleotide sequence: TGTGCCAGCAGTGACGGACAGGACTCCTACGAGCAGTACTTC. It translates to CASSDGQDSYEQYF.

The rearrangement uses TRBV5-5 and TRBJ2-1; possible D gene TRBD2, 6 bases. CDR1 is SGHKS, CDR2 YYEKEE, per germline (reference sequence). The CDR3 extends over 15 amino acids. The ends were cut back, 0 bases at V and 9 bases at J, with 16 bases in the middle. In nucleotides, the CDR3 is TGTGCCAGCAGCTTGGTTGGCGGGACGATGGGTGAGCAGTTCTTC. Translating gives CASSLVGGTMGEQFF. The variable domain in full, completed from reference TRBV5-5 and TRBJ2-1, reads DAGVTQSPTHLIKTRGQQVTLRCSPISGHKSVSWYQQVLGQGPQFIFQYYEKEERGRGNFPDRFSARQFPNYSSELNVNALLLGDSALYLCASSLVGGTMGEQFFGPGTRLTVL.

The table lists this clone with a few counts. V usage is TRBV30 and J usage is TRBJ2-4; 10 bases fit TRBD1. V was pared by 2 bases and J by 12 bases, with 4 bases of the junction left unmatched. Germline-derived CDR1 and CDR2 are GTSNPN and SVGIG (reference sequence). The CDR3 has 12 residues. CDR3 DNA sequence: TGTGCCTGGAGTAAAGGACAGGGGGGTCAGTACTTC. The encoded protein is CAWSKGQGGQYF.

This clone is labeled as large. V usage is TRBV27 and J usage is TRBJ2-7; D may be TRBD1 (6 bases). This CDR3 region has 13 residues. Germline V gene lookup returns CDR1 MNHEY and CDR2 SMNVEV (reference sequence). V was clipped by 4 bases and J by 4 bases, with 11 bases between them. The CDR3 sequence: CASSWGRGYEQYF. The CDR3 DNA is TGTGCCAGCAGTTGGGGCAGGGGTTACGAGCAGTACTTC.

The table lists this clone with many counts. This chain uses TRBV4-2 with TRBJ2-2; 8 bases line up with TRBD2. Germline assignment: CDR1 LGHNA and CDR2 YNFKEQ. This CDR3 is built from 17 residues. Unmatched junction bases numbered 10, after V lost 4 bases and J lost 3 bases. The DNA for the CDR3 is TGTGCCAGCAGCCCGGTTCCCCGGGGGGGAGACACCGGGGAGCTGTTTTTT. Its translation: CASSPVPRGGDTGELFF.

This clone was observed at least ten times. The chain combines TRBV28 with TRBJ1-3; maybe TRBD1 (6 bases). The CDR3 loop spans 16 amino acids. With 6 bases removed from V and 4 bases from J, the gap between germline ends came to 19 bases. The germline V gene encodes CDR1 MDHEN and CDR2 SYDVKM. CDR3 DNA: TGTGCCAGCAGCATTGGGGCAGGGGCGAAGGGAAACACCATATATTTT. Translation gives CASSIGAGAKGNTIYF.